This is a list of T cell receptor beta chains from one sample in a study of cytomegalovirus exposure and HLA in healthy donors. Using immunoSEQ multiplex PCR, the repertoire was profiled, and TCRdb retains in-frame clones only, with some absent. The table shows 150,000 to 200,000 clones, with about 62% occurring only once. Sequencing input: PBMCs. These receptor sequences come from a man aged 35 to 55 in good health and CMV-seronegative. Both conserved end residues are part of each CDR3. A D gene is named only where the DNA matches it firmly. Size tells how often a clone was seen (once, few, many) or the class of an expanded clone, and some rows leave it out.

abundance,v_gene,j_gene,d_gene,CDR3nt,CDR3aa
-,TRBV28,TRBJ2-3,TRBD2,TGTGCCAGCAGTTACCGACTAGCGGGGGGGCCAACAGATACGCAGTATTTT,CASSYRLAGGPTDTQYF
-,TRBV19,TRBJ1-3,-,TGTGCCAGTACCACTTGGACAGGAAACACCATATATTTT,CASTTWTGNTIYF
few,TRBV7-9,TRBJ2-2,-,TGTGCCAGCAGCTTAGCCAGGGTAATCGGAACCGGGGAGCTGTTTTTT,CASSLARVIGTGELFF
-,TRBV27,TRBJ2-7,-,TGTGCCAGCAGTTTTCTCCGGAGGGAGCAGTACTTC,CASSFLRREQYF
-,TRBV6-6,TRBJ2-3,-,TGTGCCAGCAGGTGGGCGGGGGCTAGCACAGATACGCAGTATTTT,CASRWAGASTDTQYF
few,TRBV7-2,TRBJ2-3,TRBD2,TGTGCCAGCAGAAGTAGCGGGACAGATACGCAGTATTTT,CASRSSGTDTQYF
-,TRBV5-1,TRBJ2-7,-,TGCGCCAGCAGCTTGGTTTCAGGGCCCCACGAGCAGTACTTC,CASSLVSGPHEQYF
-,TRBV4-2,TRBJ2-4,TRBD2,TGTGCCAGCAGCCAAGATCTAGCGGGAGGGCCGAGGGACATTCAGTACTTC,CASSQDLAGGPRDIQYF
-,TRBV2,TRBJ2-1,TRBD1,TGTGCCAGCAGAACCGGGACAGGGGGCAATGAGCAGTTCTTC,CASRTGTGGNEQFF
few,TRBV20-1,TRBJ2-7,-,TGCAGTGTGGGCAGCTCCTACGAGCAGTACTTC,CSVGSSYEQYF
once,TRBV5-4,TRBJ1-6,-,TGTGCCTTCCGGGGAAGCCAACCTAATTCACCCCTCCACTTT,CAFRGSQPNSPLHF
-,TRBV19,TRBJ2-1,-,TGTGCCAGTACGGTAGGGTTCGGGGGCTCCTACAATGAGCAGTTCTTC,CASTVGFGGSYNEQFF
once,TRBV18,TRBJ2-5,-,TGTGCCAGCTCACCCATGACTAGTAGGGAGACCCAGTACTTC,CASSPMTSRETQYF
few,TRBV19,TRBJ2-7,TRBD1,TGTGCCAGTAATCGGGACAGGGGCCACGAGCAGTACTTC,CASNRDRGHEQYF
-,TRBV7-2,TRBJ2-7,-,TGTGCCAGCAGCTCCACCGGGGTAAACGAGCAGTACTTC,CASSSTGVNEQYF
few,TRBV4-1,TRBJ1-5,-,TGCGCCAGCAGCCAAATGTCAGCGGGCAATCAGCCCCAGCATTTT,CASSQMSAGNQPQHF
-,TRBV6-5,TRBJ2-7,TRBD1,TGTGCCAGCAGGGGGACAGGGCCCCTGGAGCAGTACTTC,CASRGTGPLEQYF
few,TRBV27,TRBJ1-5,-,TGTGCCAGCAGTCCGACAGAGTATCAGCCCCAGCATTTT,CASSPTEYQPQHF
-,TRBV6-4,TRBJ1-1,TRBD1,TGTGCCAGCAGTGAGACCGGGACAGGGGTCTTTTCGAACACTGAAGCTTTCTTT,CASSETGTGVFSNTEAFF
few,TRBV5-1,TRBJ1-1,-,TGCGCCAGCAGCTTGGAGGGCAGGGAAGGAAGAGAAGCTTTCTTT,CASSLEGREGREAFF
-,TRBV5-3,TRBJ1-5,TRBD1,TGTGCCAGAAGGGAGAGGGACAGTGAGGGCAATCAGCCCCAGCATTTT,CARRERDSEGNQPQHF
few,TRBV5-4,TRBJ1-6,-,TGTGCCAGCAGCTCAGGGGCCCCTGGTCCACCCCTCCACTTT,CASSSGAPGPPLHF
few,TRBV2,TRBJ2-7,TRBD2,TGTGCCAGCAGGGCGACTAGCGGGAGTCGTGAGCAGTACTTC,CASRATSGSREQYF
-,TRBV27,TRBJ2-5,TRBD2,TGTGCCAGTGGGAGGGGAAGACGGGAGACCCAGTACTTC,CASGRGRRETQYF
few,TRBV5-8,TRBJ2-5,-,TGTGCCAGCTACTCGGGGAGCCTAGACCAAGAGACCCAGTACTTC,CASYSGSLDQETQYF
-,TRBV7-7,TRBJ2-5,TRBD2,TGTGCCAGCAGCGCTCGAACAGCGGGGTTCCAAGAGACCCAGTACTTC,CASSARTAGFQETQYF
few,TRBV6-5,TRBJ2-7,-,TGTGCCAGCAGTTCCTCGGGTAGCGGAACCTACGAGCAGTACTTC,CASSSSGSGTYEQYF
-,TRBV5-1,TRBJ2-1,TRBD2,TGCGCCAGCGGGGGAGGACTAGCGAACAATGAGCAGTTCTTC,CASGGGLANNEQFF
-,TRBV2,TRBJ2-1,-,TGTGCCAGCATCCTAACTAGAGATCCCTTCAAAGAGCAGTTCTTC,CASILTRDPFKEQFF
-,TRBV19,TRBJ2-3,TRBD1,TGTGCCAGTAGTCCCCAGGGGGCGCGGACAGATACGCAGTATTTT,CASSPQGARTDTQYF
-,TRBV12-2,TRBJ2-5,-,TGTGCAAGTCGCCCTGGGACTAGCGGGGGCCAGGAGACCCAGTACTTC,CASRPGTSGGQETQYF
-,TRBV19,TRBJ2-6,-,TGTGCCAGTATCAACTCTGGGGCCAACGTCCTGACTTTC,CASINSGANVLTF
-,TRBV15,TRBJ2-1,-,TGTGCCACCAGCAAAGGGGCCTCCTACAATGAGCAGTTCTTC,CATSKGASYNEQFF
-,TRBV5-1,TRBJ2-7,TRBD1,TGCGCCAGCAGCGGAACGACAGGGCTCCACGAGCAGTACTTC,CASSGTTGLHEQYF
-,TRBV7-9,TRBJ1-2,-,TGTGCCAGCAGCTTCTGGGAGGAAGATCTTCAACGGAATGGCTACACCTTC,CASSFWEEDLQRNGYTF
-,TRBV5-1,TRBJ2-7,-,TGCGCCAGCAGCTTGAATTCTTGGAGCGAGCAGTACTTC,CASSLNSWSEQYF
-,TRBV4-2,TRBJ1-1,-,TGTGCCAGCAGCCGCGGCTCGGAGGGTTCCACTGAAGCTTTCTTT,CASSRGSEGSTEAFF
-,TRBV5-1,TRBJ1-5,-,TGCGCCAGCAGCTACGACGGGAATCAGCCCCAGCATTTT,CASSYDGNQPQHF
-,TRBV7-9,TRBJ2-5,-,TGTGCCAGCAGCTCCGGGGAAGGGAGGAGAGAGACCCAGTACTTC,CASSSGEGRRETQYF
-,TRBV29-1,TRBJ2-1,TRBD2,TGCAGCGTTGACGGGTGGACTAGCGGGCTGCCCTACAATGAGCAGTTCTTC,CSVDGWTSGLPYNEQFF
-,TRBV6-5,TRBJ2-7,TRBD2,TGTGCCAGCACCCCTAGCGGGGGGGCTTACGAGCAGTACTTC,CASTPSGGAYEQYF
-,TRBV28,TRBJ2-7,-,TGTGCCAGCAGCACCCAGGGGCTCGGGGGGCCCGAGCAGTACTTC,CASSTQGLGGPEQYF
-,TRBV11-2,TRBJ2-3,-,TGTGCCAGCAGCTTAGAGAGCGAGGGGGGCACAGATACGCAGTATTTT,CASSLESEGGTDTQYF
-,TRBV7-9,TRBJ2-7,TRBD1,TGTGCCAGCAGCTTAGTCGAGACAGGGGGCTCTTACGAGCAGTACTTC,CASSLVETGGSYEQYF
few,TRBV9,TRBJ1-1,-,TGTGCCAGCAGCGTACGGGATTTGCTAACCCGGCACACTGAAGCTTTCTTT,CASSVRDLLTRHTEAFF
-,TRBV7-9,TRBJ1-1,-,TGTGCCAGCAGCTCCGACAGGAGGAACACTGAAGCTTTCTTT,CASSSDRRNTEAFF
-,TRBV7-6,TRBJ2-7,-,TGTGCCAGCAGCTTAGTCGTCTCCGGGGGTTCCTACGAGCAGTACTTC,CASSLVVSGGSYEQYF
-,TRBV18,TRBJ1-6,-,TGTGCCAGCTCACCTTCCAGCGACGCTACTTCACCCCTCCACTTT,CASSPSSDATSPLHF
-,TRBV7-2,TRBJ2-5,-,TGTGCCAGCAGCCGACCGGGGGGCTTAGAGACCCAGTACTTC,CASSRPGGLETQYF
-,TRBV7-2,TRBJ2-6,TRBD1,TGTGCCAGCAGCTACACCCCGGACAGGTTTAGCTCTGGGGCCAACGTCCTGACTTTC,CASSYTPDRFSSGANVLTF
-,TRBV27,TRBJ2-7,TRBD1,TGTGCCAGCAGCGACAGGGAGAGGTCCTACGAGCAGTACTTC,CASSDRERSYEQYF
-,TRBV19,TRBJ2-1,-,TGTGCCAGTAGTATAAGAAATACTAATCCGAATGAGCAGTTCTTC,CASSIRNTNPNEQFF
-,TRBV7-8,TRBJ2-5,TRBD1,TGTGCCAGCAGCCTCGGACCGGGACAGGGGGCAGAGACCCAGTACTTC,CASSLGPGQGAETQYF
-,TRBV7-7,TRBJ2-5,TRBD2,TGTGCTAGCAGCTTCGGGGGGGACCCGGGAGAGACCCAGTACTTC,CASSFGGDPGETQYF
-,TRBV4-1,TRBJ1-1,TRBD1,TGCGCCAGCAGCCTCCAGGACAGGGGTGGAACTGAAGCTTTCTTT,CASSLQDRGGTEAFF
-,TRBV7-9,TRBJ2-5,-,TGTGCCAGCAGGACTGGCCAAGAGACCCAGTACTTC,CASRTGQETQYF